This entry describes one TCR beta chain. The antigen is not known. The data derive from a study of T cell responses to AZD1222 COVID-19 vaccine. Study details: Second-dose schedules of about 4 or about 12 weeks were combined. Study-wide findings and caveats: Unmutated regions of variants are reportedly targeted by nearly half of spike-specific TCRs. AZD1222 recipients seropositive at baseline numbered only 6 or 7.

Sequencing was performed with immunoSEQ multiplex PCR; in TCRdb, only in-frame clones are kept and a portion is missing. The table has about 86,000 clones, 88% seen once; the top ten hold around 5.8%. The TCR originated in an adult in good health. The sequences come from peripheral blood, collected on day 0 of AZD1222 vaccination.

In DNA form, the CDR3 reads TGTGCCAGCAGCTACACCGGGACTAGCGGGAGAGGGGATACGCAGTATTTT. This sequence encodes CASSYTGTSGRGDTQYF. This chain uses TRBV7-3 with TRBJ2-3; 14 bases agree with TRBD2. This CDR3 region has 17 residues. CDR1 is SGHTA, CDR2 FQGTGA, per germline. V was pared by 4 bases and J by 6 bases, with 9 bases of the junction left unmatched.